Each of the 13 T cell receptor beta chains below was sequenced from the same sample in a study of T cell repertoires in cytomegalovirus infection. Each CDR3 protein gets one entry after TCRdb re-called the reads with MiXCR. The sample comprises a few hundred thousand distinct CDR3 sequences, roughly 25% of which are singletons, and 10% to 15% rests with the top ten. These TCRs are of unknown antigen specificity. The sequences come from cultured PBMCs, collected from culture after CMV antigen stimulation. The receptor source for this set is a human donor in good health (CMV status not recorded). Some clones in this sample may be carry-over from other donors' samples.

Only a few counts were recorded for this clonotype. The chain recombines TRBV5-5 with TRBJ1-1; tentative D call: TRBD1 (6 bases). V lost 1 base and J lost 1, with 17 bases in between. Per the germline V gene, CDR1 is SGHKS and CDR2 is YYEKEE (reference sequence). CDR3 length: 17 residues. Here the CDR3 DNA reads TGTGCCAGCAGCTTGATCGGGCAGGGGCCCAGGAACACTGAAGCTTTCTTT. Translation gives CASSLIGQGPRNTEAFF.

In its sample, this clonotype was seen a few times. The J gene is TRBJ2-2, the V gene TRBV7-6; TRBD1 matches 8 bases. Germline assignment: CDR1 SGHVS and CDR2 FNYEAQ. V shed 4 bases and J 4 bases; nucleotides not matched to a gene: 5. The CDR3 has 15 residues. The CDR3 loop reads CASSWGTGVTGELFF. CDR3 nucleotides: TGTGCCAGCAGCTGGGGGACAGGCGTCACCGGGGAGCTGTTTTTT.

This clonotype was found many times. V usage is TRBV7-9 and J usage is TRBJ2-3; 15 positions match TRBD2. The CDR3 is made up of 17 amino acids. Germline lookup yields CDR1 SEHNR and CDR2 FQNEAQ (reference sequence). V lost 4 bases and J lost 7; bases outside the gene matches: 9. CDR3 in amino acids: CASSSPGLAGGFYTQYF. CDR3 in DNA: TGTGCCAGCAGCTCCCCGGGACTAGCGGGAGGATTTTATACGCAGTATTTT. Complete variable domain (other parts from reference TRBV7-9 and TRBJ2-3): DTGVSQNPRHKITKRGQNVTFRCDPISEHNRLYWYRQTLGQGPEFLTYFQNEAQLEKSRLLSDRFSAERPKGSFSTLEIQRTEQGDSAMYLCASSSPGLAGGFYTQYFGPGTRLTVL.

Of note for this clonotype: This may be a read error: a much more frequent sequence differs by one nucleotide. The chain combines TRBV7-2 with TRBJ2-6, with TRBD1 matching 8 bases. This CDR3 comprises 15 residues. The germline V gene encodes CDR1 SGHTA and CDR2 FQGNSA. The CDR3 nucleotides read TGTGCCAGCTCCCCAGGGGGCTCTGGGGTCAACGTCCTGACTTTC. Translating gives CASSPGGSGVNVLTF.

This clonotype occurred a few times. J is TRBJ1-4 and V is TRBV5-1; the match to TRBD1 covers 10 bases. Germline V gene lookup returns CDR1 SGHRS and CDR2 YFSETQ. The J segment lost 9 bases and the V segment lost 4 bases, leaving 6 bases of the junction unmatched. This CDR3 region has 14 residues. CDR3 region: CASSLGQGTKKLFF. The CDR3 coding sequence is TGCGCCAGCAGCCTGGGACAGGGGACGAAAAAACTGTTTTTT.

The chain links TRBV5-4 to TRBJ2-1, with 15 bases matching TRBD2. J was trimmed by 16 bases and V by 6 bases; bases with no gene match: 11. The germline gives CDR1 SGHNT, CDR2 YYREEE (reference sequence). The CDR3 has 14 amino acids. In nucleotides, the CDR3 is TGTGCCAGCACCGTGGGACTAGCGGGAGGCCTGTCCTTCTTC. Translated, it gives CASTVGLAGGLSFF.

The sample holds a few counts of this clonotype. V and J are TRBV7-2 and TRBJ1-3, with TRBD1 matching over 11 bases. CDR1 SGHTA and CDR2 FQGNSA come from the germline V gene. The CDR3 runs 14 residues. Trimming took 7 bases from V and 7 from J; bases not matched to a gene: 6. DNA of the CDR3: TGTGCCAGCACCCTGGACAGGGGGCCTAACACCATATATTTT. This sequence encodes CASTLDRGPNTIYF.

V gene TRBV28 combines with J gene TRBJ1-2; possible D gene TRBD1, 6 bases. The germline V gene encodes CDR1 MDHEN and CDR2 SYDVKM. The CDR3 has 13 amino acids. Deletions cut 6 bases from V and 8 bases from J, with 16 bases between. As DNA, the CDR3 is TGTGCCAGCAGGGCAGGGGCGGTGGAAGGCTACACCTTC. This translates into CASRAGAVEGYTF.

Only a few counts were recorded for this clonotype. The V and J genes are TRBV6-1 and TRBJ1-1; TRBD1 agrees at 10 bases. Germline CDR1 and CDR2: MNHNS and SASEGT. The CDR3 runs to 14 residues. J lost 4 bases, V lost 5 bases, and 4 bases had no gene match. The CDR3 protein is CASSKTGGLTEAFF. The DNA of the CDR3 is TGTGCCAGCAGTAAGACAGGGGGCCTCACTGAAGCTTTCTTT.

V gene TRBV7-9 combines with J gene TRBJ2-7, with a possible D match to TRBD1 (6 bases). The CDR3 has 16 residues. CDR1 and CDR2 (germline): SEHNR, FQNEAQ (reference sequence). V lost 5 bases, J lost 0 bases, and 17 bases lay in between. CDR3 in amino acids: CASSQTTGFSSYEQYF. The CDR3 bases are TGTGCCAGCAGCCAGACAACAGGGTTCAGCTCCTACGAGCAGTACTTC.

This clonotype occurred many times. The chain couples TRBV7-2 to TRBJ2-2, with D maybe TRBD1 (5 bases). Germline values: CDR1 SGHTA, CDR2 FQGNSA. There are 17 residues in the CDR3. Deletions cut 1 base from V and 0 bases from J, with 12 bases between. The CDR3 DNA reads as TGTGCCAGCAGCTTAGTGGGGTGGACACCGAACACCGGGGAGCTGTTTTTT. The encoded protein is CASSLVGWTPNTGELFF. The whole variable domain, remainder taken from reference TRBV7-2 and TRBJ2-2, is GAGVSQSPSNKVTEKGKDVELRCDPISGHTALYWYRQSLGQGLEFLIYFQGNSAPDKSGLPSDRFSAERTGGSVSTLTIQRTQQEDSAVYLCASSLVGWTPNTGELFFGEGSRLTVL.

This clonotype came up once. The chain employs TRBV10-2 and TRBJ1-2; no reliable D call. The germline CDR1 and CDR2 sequences are WSHSY and SAAADI. Trimming left V 3 bases short and J 4 bases short, with 9 bases between. The CDR3 sequence is 13 residues long. CDR3 nucleotides: TGCGCCAGCAGTGACCCGAGCATCTATGGCTACACCTTC. Protein: CASSDPSIYGYTF.

This clonotype has only a few counts. The V and J genes are TRBV7-2 and TRBJ2-3; D is unresolved. The germline V gene encodes CDR1 SGHTA and CDR2 FQGNSA. V was shortened by 5 bases and J by 0 bases, with 21 bases between the two germline ends. The CDR3 is 18 residues long. For the CDR3, the DNA is TGTGCCAGCAGCCCTGATAGGTTCATGTGGCTCAGCACAGATACGCAGTATTTT. It is translated as CASSPDRFMWLSTDTQYF.